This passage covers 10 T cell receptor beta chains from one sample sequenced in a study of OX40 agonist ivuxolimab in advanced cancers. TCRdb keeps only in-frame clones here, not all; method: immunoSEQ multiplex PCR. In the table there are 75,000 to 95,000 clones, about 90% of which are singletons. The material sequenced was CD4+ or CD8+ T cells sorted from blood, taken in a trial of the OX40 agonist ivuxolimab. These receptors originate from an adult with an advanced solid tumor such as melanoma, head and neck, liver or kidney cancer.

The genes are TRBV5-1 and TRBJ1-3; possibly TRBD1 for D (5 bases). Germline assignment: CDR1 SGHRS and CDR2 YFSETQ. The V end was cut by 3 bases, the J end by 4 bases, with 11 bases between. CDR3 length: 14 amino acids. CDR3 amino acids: CASSYGALGNTIYF. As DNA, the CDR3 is TGCGCCAGCAGCTATGGGGCTTTGGGAAACACCATATATTTT.

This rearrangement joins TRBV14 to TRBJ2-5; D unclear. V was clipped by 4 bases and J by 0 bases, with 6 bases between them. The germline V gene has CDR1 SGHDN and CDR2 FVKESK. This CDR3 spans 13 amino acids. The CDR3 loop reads CASSPQDQETQYF. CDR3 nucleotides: TGTGCCAGCAGCCCCCAGGACCAAGAGACCCAGTACTTC.

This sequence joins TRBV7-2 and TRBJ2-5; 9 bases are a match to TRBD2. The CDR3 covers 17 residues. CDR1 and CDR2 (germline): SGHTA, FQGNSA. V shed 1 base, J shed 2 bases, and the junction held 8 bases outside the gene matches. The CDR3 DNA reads TGTGCCAGCAGCTTAGGGTACTCGCTAGCGGGGCAAGAGACCCAGTACTTC. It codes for CASSLGYSLAGQETQYF.

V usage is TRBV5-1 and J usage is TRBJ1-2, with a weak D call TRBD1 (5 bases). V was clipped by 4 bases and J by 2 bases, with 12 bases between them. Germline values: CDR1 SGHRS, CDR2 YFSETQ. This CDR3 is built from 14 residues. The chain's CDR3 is CASSARDGNYGYTF. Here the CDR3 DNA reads TGCGCCAGCAGCGCCCGGGACGGCAACTATGGCTACACCTTC.

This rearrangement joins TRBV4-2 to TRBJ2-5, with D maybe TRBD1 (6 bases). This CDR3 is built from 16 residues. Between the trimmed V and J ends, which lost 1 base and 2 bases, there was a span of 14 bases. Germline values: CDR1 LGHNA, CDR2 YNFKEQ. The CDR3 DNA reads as TGTGCCAGCAGCCAAGGAACCGACAGGAGTCAAGAGACCCAGTACTTC. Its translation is CASSQGTDRSQETQYF.

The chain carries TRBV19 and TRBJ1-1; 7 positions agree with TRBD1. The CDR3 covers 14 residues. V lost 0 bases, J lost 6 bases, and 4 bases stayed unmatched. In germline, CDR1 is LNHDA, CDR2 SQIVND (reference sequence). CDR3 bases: TGTGCCAGTAGTATAGACCTGGACAGGTCTGAAGCTTTCTTT. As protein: CASSIDLDRSEAFF.

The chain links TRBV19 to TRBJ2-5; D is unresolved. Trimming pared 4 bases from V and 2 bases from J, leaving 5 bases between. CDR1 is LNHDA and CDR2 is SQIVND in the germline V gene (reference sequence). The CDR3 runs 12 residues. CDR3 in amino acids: CASSNSQETQYF. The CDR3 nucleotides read TGTGCCAGTAGTAACAGTCAAGAGACCCAGTACTTC.

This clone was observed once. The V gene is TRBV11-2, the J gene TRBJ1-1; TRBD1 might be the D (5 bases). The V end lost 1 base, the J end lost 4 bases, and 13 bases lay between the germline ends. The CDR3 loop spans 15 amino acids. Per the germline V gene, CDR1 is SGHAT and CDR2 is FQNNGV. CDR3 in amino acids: CASSLAPGGTTEAFF. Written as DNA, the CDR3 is TGTGCCAGCAGCTTAGCCCCTGGGGGTACCACTGAAGCTTTCTTT.

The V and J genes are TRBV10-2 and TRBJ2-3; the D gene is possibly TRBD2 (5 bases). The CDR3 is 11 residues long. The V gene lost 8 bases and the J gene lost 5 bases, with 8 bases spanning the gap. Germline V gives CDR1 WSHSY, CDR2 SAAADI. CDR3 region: CASLAGDTQYF. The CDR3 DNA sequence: TGCGCCAGCCTAGCTGGAGATACGCAGTATTTT.

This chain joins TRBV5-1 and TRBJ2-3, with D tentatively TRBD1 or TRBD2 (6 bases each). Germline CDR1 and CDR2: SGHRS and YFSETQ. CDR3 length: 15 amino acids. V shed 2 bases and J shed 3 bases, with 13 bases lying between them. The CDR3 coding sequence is TGCGCCAGCAGCTTAAGCGGAGGGGGAACAGATACGCAGTATTTT. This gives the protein CASSLSGGGTDTQYF.